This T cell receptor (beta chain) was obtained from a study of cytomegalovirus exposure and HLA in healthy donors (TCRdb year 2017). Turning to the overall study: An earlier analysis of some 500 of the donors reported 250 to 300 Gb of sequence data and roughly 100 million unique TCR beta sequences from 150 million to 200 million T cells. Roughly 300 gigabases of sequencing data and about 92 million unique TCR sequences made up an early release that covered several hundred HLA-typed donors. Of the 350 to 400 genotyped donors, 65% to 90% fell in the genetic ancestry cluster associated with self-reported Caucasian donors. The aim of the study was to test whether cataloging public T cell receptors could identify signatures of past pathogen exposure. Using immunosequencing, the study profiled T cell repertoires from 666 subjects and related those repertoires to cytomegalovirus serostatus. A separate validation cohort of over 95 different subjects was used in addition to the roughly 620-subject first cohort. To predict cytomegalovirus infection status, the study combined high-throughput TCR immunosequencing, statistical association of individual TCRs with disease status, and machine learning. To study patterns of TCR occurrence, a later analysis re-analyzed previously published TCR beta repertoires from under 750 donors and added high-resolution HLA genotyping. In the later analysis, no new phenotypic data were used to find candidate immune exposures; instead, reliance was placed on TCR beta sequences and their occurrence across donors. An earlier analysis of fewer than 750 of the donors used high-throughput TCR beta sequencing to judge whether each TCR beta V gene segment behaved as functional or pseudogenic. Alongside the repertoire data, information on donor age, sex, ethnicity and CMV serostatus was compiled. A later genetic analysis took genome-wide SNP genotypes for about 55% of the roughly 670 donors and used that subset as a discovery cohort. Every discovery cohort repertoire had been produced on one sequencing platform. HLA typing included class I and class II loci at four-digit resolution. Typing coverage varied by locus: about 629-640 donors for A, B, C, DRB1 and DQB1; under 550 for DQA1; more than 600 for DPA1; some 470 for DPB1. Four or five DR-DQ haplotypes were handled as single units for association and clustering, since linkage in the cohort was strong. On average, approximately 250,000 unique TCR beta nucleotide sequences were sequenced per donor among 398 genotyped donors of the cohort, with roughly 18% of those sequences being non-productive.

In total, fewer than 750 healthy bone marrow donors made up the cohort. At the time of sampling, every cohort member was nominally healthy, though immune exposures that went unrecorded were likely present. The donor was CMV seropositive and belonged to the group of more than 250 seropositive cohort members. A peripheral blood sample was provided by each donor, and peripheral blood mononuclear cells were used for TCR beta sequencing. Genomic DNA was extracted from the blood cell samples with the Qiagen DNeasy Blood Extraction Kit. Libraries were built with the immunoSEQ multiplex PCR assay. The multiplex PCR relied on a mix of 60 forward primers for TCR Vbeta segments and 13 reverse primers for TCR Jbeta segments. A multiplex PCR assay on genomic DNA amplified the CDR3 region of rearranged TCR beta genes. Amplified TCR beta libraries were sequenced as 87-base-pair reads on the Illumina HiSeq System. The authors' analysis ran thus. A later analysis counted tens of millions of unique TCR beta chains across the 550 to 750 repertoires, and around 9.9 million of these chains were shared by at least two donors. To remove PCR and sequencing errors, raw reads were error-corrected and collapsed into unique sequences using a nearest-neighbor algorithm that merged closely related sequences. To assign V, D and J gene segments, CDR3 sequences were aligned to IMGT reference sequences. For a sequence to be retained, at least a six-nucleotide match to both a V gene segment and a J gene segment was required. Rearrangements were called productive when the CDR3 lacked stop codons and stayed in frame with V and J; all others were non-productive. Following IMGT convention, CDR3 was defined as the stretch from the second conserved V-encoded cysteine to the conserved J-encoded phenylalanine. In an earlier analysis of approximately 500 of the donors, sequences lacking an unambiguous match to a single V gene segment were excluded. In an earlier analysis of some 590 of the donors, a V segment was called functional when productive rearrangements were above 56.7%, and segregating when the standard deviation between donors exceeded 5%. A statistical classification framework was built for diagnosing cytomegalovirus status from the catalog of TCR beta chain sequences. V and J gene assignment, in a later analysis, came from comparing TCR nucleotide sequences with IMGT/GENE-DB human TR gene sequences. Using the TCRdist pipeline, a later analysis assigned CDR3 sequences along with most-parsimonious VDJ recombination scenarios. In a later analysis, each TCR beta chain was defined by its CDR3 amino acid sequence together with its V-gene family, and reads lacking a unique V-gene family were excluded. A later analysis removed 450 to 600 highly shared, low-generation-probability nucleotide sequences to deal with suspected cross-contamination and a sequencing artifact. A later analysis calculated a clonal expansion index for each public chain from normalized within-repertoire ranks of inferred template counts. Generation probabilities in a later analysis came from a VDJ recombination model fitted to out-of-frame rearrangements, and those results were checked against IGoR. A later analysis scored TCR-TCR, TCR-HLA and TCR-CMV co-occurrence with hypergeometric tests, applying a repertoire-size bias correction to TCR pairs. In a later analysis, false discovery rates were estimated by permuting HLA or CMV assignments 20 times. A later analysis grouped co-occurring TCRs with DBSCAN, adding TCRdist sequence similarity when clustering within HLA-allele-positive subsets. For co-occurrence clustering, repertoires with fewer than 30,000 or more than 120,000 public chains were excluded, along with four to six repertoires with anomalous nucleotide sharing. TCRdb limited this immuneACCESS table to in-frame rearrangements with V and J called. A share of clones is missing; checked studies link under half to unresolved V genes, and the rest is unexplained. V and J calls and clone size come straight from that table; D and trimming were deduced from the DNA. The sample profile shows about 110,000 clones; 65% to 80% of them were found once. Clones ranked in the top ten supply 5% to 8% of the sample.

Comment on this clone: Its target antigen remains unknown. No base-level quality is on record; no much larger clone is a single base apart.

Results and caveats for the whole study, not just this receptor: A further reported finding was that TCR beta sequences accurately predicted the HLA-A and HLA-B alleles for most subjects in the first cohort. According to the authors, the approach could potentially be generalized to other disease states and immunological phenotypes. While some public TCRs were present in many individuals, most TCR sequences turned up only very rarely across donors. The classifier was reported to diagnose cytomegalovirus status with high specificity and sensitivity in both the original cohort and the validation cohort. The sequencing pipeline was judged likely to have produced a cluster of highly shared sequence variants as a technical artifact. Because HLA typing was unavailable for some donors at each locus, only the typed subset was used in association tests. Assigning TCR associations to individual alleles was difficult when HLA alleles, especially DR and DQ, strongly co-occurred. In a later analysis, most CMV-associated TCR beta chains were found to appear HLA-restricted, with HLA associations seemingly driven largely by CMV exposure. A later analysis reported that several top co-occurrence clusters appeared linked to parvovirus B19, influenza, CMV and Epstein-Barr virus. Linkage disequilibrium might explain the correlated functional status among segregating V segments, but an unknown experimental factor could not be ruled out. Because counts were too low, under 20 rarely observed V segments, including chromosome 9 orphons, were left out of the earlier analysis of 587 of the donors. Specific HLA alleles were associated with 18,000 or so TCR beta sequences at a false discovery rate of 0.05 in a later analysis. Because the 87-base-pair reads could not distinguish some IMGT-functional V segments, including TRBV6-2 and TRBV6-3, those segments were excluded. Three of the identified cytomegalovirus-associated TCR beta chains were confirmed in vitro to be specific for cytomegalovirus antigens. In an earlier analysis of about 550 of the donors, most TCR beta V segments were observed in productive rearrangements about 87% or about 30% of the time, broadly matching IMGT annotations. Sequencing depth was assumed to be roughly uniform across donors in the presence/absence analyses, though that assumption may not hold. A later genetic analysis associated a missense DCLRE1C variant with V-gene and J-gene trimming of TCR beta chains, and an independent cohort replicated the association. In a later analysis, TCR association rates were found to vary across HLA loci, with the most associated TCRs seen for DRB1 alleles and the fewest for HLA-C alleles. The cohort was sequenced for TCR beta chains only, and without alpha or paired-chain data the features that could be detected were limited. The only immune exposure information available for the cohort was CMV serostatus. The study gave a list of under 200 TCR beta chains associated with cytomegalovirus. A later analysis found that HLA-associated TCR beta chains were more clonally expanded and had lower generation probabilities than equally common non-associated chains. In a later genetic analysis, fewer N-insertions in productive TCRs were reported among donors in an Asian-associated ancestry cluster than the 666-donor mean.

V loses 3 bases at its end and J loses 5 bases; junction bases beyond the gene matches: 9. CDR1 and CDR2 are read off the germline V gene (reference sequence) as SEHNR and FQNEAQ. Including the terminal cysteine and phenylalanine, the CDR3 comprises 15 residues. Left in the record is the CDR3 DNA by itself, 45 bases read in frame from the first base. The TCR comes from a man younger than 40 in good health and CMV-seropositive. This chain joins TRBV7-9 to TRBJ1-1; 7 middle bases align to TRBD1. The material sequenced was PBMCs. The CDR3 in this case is CASSFLDRPWTEAFF. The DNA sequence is TGTGCCAGCAGCTTCTTGGACAGGCCGTGGACTGAAGCTTTCTTT. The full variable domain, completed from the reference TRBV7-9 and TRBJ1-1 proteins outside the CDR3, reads DTGVSQNPRHKITKRGQNVTFRCDPISEHNRLYWYRQTLGQGPEFLTYFQNEAQLEKSRLLSDRFSAERPKGSFSTLEIQRTEQGDSAMYLCASSFLDRPWTEAFFGQGTRLTVV.